The present T cell receptor beta chain was sequenced within a study of T cell responses to AZD1222 COVID-19 vaccine. Sequencing was performed with immunoSEQ multiplex PCR; in TCRdb, only in-frame clones are kept and a portion is missing. This repertoire shows under 140,000 clones, over 85% found once; its top ten account for around 15%. Germline V gene data show CDR1 as PRHDT and CDR2 as FYEKMQ (reference sequence). With 0 bases removed from V and 9 bases from J, the gap between germline ends came to 6 bases. The CDR3 extends over 12 amino acids. Details on this clone: The same CDR3 arises from other DNA sequences in this sample as well.

J is TRBJ2-1 and V is TRBV13; D unresolved. The clonotype originates from an adult who received the AZD1222 COVID-19 vaccine. The sequenced sample was peripheral blood, obtained 28 days after the second AZD1222 dose. This CDR3 reads CASSLGRREQFF. In nucleotides, the CDR3 is TGTGCCAGCAGCTTAGGCCGGCGTGAGCAGTTCTTC.